The clone carrying this T cell receptor beta chain showed up just a few times. The data were taken from a study of control samples from healthy donors and cancer patients. V lost 0 bases and J lost 5; bases outside the gene matches: 7. The CDR3 extends over 15 amino acids. Germline lookup yields CDR1 SGDLS and CDR2 YYNGEE. Repertoires were generated with immunoSEQ multiplex PCR, while TCRdb's copy carries only in-frame clones and drops some. The sample includes some 82,000 clones, approximately 87% of them seen just once. Sequencing was carried out using blood. The genes are TRBV9 and TRBJ2-7; 8 bases are a match to TRBD2. This clonotype originated in a man aged 50-60 years in good health. CDR3 sequence (DNA): TGTGCCAGCAGCGTAGGCGGGACGGGGGGGAACGAGCAGTACTTC. Amino acids: CASSVGGTGGNEQYF.